Sequencing of this T cell receptor beta chain was carried out in a study of blood T cell repertoires in COVID-19 (dated by TCRdb to the early 2020s). Broadly, across the study: Samples covering the acute and convalescent phases of COVID-19 were provided by collaborators in the United States, Italy and Spain. Where HLA class I and class II types were available, the types were taken from metadata supplied by the sample provider, not from assay-based typing. The repertoires were made available in a free public database intended to serve as a resource for research on the immune response to SARS-CoV-2. Deeply sampled blood TCRbeta repertoires from subjects exposed to, actively infected with, or recovered from COVID-19 were included in the dataset. Sample metadata almost always included a de-identified subject ID, COVID-19 status, age in years and sex. The material from the prospective study consisted of cDNA or gDNA derived from T cells, B-cell-depleted T cells, or PBMCs. The samples were drawn from two sources: the first 160 participants of the ongoing ImmuneRACE study, and 1,200 or so subjects contributed by 6 global collaborators.

What the authors observed across the whole study: The amount of clinical and demographic metadata varied by source and participant and was provided uncurated.

TCRbeta CDR3 regions were amplified from genomic DNA by means of the immunoSEQ Assay, a bias-controlled multiplex PCR. The published analysis was carried out like this. Nucleated cell counts per sample were estimated from amplification of reference gene primers within the assay. Sequence reads were collapsed and filtered to measure the absolute abundance of every unique TCRbeta CDR3 rearrangement. For each sample, productive Simpson clonality was calculated by taking the square root of Simpson's diversity index across productive rearrangements. TCRdb re-hosts the immuneACCESS table, in-frame sequences only. Its copies lack some clones; in the studies checked, an unresolved V gene accounts for under half of them, and the cause for the rest is not known. Clonal size and the V and J genes are those of that table, whereas D and trimming came from the DNA. The sample table holds some 240,000 clones, of which almost 90% were seen once. The ten biggest clones cover about 2% of the sample.

Concerning this clone itself: Its antigen is currently not known. No clone much larger than this one lies a single base away; base qualities are absent.

Taken from the germline V gene, the CDR1 and CDR2 loops are KGHSH and LQKENI. For this chain, trimming is 6 bases at the V end and 8 bases at the J end, and the number of junction bases without a gene match is 15. The CDR3, from cysteine to phenylalanine, totals 17 residues. Of all the DNA, just the CDR3 is kept, 51 bases in frame from base 1. One collaborating source in Seattle enrolled patients during active infection and followed them longitudinally through the course of disease. The collaborating institutions used their own protocols to collect whole blood in K2EDTA tubes. For TCRbeta analysis, collaborators shipped samples in one of three forms: frozen whole blood, isolated PBMCs, or DNA extracted from either of those sample types.

The chain links TRBV18 with TRBJ1-6; 8 junctional bases match TRBD1. The clonotype originates from a woman aged 55 to 70 with COVID-19, enrolled during active disease. The sequencing sample was made of peripheral blood. The DNA sequence is as follows: TGTGCCAGCTCCCCTCTTATGGCAGGGGGCTTGGATTCACCCCTCCACTTT. It specifies CASSPLMAGGLDSPLHF.